A single sample is the source of the 10 T cell receptor beta chains below, sequenced in a study of cytomegalovirus exposure and HLA in healthy donors. PCR amplification relied on 60 Vbeta primers (plus 13 Jbeta primers). Sequencing was performed with immunoSEQ multiplex PCR; in TCRdb, only in-frame clones are kept and a portion is missing. The sample has fewer than 200,000 clones; roughly 80% are singletons. The specimen sequenced was PBMCs. All receptors come from a male donor in good health and CMV-seronegative.

The chain couples TRBV18 to TRBJ2-7, with 11 positions matching TRBD2. Germline trimming cut 3 bases from V and 0 bases from J; bases unmatched to any gene: 4. The CDR3 runs 16 residues. Germline CDR1 reads KGHSH; CDR2 reads LQKENI. This CDR3 reads CASSPSSGGDSYEQYF. CDR3 bases: TGTGCCAGCTCACCGAGTAGCGGGGGGGACTCCTACGAGCAGTACTTC.

V usage is TRBV9 and J usage is TRBJ2-5; tentatively, D is TRBD1 (5 bases). The germline CDR1 and CDR2 sequences are SGDLS and YYNGEE. With 0 bases removed from V and 2 bases from J, the gap between germline ends came to 11 bases. The CDR3 length is 15 residues. CDR3 in amino acids: CASSVEGRLQETQYF. CDR3 DNA: TGTGCCAGCAGCGTAGAGGGGCGGTTACAAGAGACCCAGTACTTC.

This chain joins TRBV4-1 and TRBJ1-2; D perhaps matches TRBD1 (6 bases). The CDR3 has 17 residues. Trimming removed 1 base at V and 3 bases at J, with 18 bases between. Germline loops: CDR1 MGHRA, CDR2 YSYEKL. The CDR3 sequence is CASSQAPGGGPYYGYTF. CDR3 DNA sequence: TGCGCCAGCAGCCAAGCCCCGGGTGGGGGCCCTTACTATGGCTACACCTTC.

V and J are TRBV7-9 and TRBJ1-5, with D perhaps TRBD1 (6 bases). In germline, CDR1 is SEHNR, CDR2 FQNEAQ (reference sequence). The CDR3 runs to 16 residues. V lost 5 bases and J 0 bases, leaving 14 bases between the germline ends. The DNA of the CDR3 is TGTGCCAGCAGCCGCTCCGGGGGGCCTAGCAATCAGCCCCAGCATTTT. Protein product: CASSRSGGPSNQPQHF.

The chain couples TRBV14 to TRBJ2-3; the D gene is possibly TRBD2 (7 bases). Germline V lookup: CDR1 SGHDN, CDR2 FVKESK. The V gene lost 8 bases and the J gene lost 8 bases, with 23 bases spanning the gap. The CDR3 runs 15 residues. In nucleotides, the CDR3 is TGTGCCAGCGGGGCTCGGGGGGCCCGAGGGGGTACGCAGTATTTT. This gives the protein CASGARGARGGTQYF. Together with reference TRBV14 and TRBJ2-3, the CDR3 gives the full variable domain: EAGVTQFPSHSVIEKGQTVTLRCDPISGHDNLYWYRRVMGKEIKFLLHFVKESKQDESGMPNNRFLAERTGGTYSTLKVQPAELEDSGVYFCASGARGARGGTQYFGPGTRLTVL.

This chain links TRBV4-2 with TRBJ1-6, with 8 nucleotides matching TRBD1. The CDR3 consists of 20 residues. CDR1 and CDR2 from the germline V gene are LGHNA and YNFKEQ. Trimming at V came to 4 bases and at J to 7 bases, leaving 21 bases not matched to a gene. CDR3 bases: TGTGCCAGCAGCCCCCTGAGGTCGACAGGGGTGACAAGTGCAAATTCACCCCTCCACTTT. It codes for CASSPLRSTGVTSANSPLHF.

The chain recombines TRBV19 with TRBJ2-3; a weak D match, TRBD2 (6 bases). Germline V lookup: CDR1 LNHDA, CDR2 SQIVND (reference sequence). The CDR3 totals 14 residues. Trimming took 6 bases from V and 1 from J, leaving 11 bases between them. The CDR3 DNA reads TGTGCCAGTAGGGCGGGCGGGGGCACAGATACGCAGTATTTT. Its protein is CASRAGGGTDTQYF.

The chain's CDR3 is CASREGQLSSYEQYF. The CDR3 DNA sequence: TGTGCCAGCAGGGAAGGACAGCTGAGCTCCTACGAGCAGTACTTC. The chain uses TRBV6-4 and TRBJ2-7; possibly TRBD1 for D (6 bases). Trimming stripped 6 bases from V and 0 bases from J, with 15 bases between. The CDR3 is 15 residues long. Germline CDR1 reads MRHNA; CDR2 reads SNTAGT.

About this clone itself: Other DNA sequences in this sample translate to the same CDR3. The chain combines TRBV18 with TRBJ1-4, with D uncertain. CDR3 length: 15 residues. CDR1 and CDR2 (germline): KGHSH, LQKENI. V lost 3 bases and J lost 2, with 10 bases in between. Written as DNA, the CDR3 is TGTGCCAGCTCACCCGGCGTGGGCACTAATGAAAAACTGTTTTTT. Translating gives CASSPGVGTNEKLFF.

The chain combines TRBV7-2 with TRBJ1-1; D call uncertain. Trimming stripped 2 bases from V and 3 bases from J, with 10 bases between. This CDR3 contains 14 residues. Germline V gives CDR1 SGHTA, CDR2 FQGNSA. CDR3: CASSLFQADTEAFF. The CDR3 nucleotides read TGTGCCAGCAGCTTATTTCAGGCCGACACTGAAGCTTTCTTT. Combining the CDR3 with reference TRBV7-2 and TRBJ1-1 gives the whole variable domain GAGVSQSPSNKVTEKGKDVELRCDPISGHTALYWYRQSLGQGLEFLIYFQGNSAPDKSGLPSDRFSAERTGGSVSTLTIQRTQQEDSAVYLCASSLFQADTEAFFGQGTRLTVV.